This T cell receptor (beta chain) originates from a study of tumor-infiltrating lymphocytes in primary liver carcinoma. Extraction of RNA together with DNA used roughly 18-32 mg of unsorted bulk tissue. Total RNA (approximately 500 ng) served as template for TCR beta cDNA synthesis primed by a constant-region primer. Modified slightly, ARM-PCR produced TCR beta libraries over three nested multiplex PCR rounds. Researchers ran the first two PCR rounds for around 10 cycles each with TRBV1-TRBV30 forward primers and a C-beta reverse primer. Each CDR3 protein is one row after TCRdb ran MiXCR on the multiplex PCR reads. The table lists some 120,000 distinct CDR3 sequences, roughly 69% of them singletons. The CDR3 consists of 13 residues. The V gene lost 1 base and the J gene lost 5 bases, with 6 bases spanning the gap. Germline CDR1 and CDR2: SGHVS and FQNEAQ. This clonotype was detected only a few times.

This clonotype originated in a woman aged 55-70 years with primary liver carcinoma and hepatitis B virus infection. Sequenced: liver tumor tissue from sampling region 1. Indicated subset: tumor region T1, superior pole. This chain links TRBV7-8 with TRBJ1-5; D not resolved. CDR3 DNA: TGTGCCAGCAGCTTAGGGTCACATCAGCCCCAGCATTTT. As protein: CASSLGSHQPQHF.